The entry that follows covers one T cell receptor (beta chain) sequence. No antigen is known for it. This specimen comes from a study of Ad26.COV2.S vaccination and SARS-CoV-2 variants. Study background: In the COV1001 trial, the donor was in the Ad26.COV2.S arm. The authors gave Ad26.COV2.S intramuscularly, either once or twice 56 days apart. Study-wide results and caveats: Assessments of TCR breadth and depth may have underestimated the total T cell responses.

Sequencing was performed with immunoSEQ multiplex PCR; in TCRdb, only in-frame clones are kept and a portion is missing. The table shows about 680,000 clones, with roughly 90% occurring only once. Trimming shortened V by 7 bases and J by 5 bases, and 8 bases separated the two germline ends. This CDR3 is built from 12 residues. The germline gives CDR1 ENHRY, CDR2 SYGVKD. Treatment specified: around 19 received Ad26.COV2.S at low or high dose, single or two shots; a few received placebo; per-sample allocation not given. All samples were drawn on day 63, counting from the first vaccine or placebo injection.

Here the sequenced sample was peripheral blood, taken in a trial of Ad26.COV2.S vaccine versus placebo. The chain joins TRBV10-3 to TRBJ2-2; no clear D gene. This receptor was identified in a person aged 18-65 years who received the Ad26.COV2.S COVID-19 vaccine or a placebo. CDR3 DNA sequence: TGTGCCATCAAGGACGGTACCGGGGAGCTGTTTTTT. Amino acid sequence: CAIKDGTGELFF.